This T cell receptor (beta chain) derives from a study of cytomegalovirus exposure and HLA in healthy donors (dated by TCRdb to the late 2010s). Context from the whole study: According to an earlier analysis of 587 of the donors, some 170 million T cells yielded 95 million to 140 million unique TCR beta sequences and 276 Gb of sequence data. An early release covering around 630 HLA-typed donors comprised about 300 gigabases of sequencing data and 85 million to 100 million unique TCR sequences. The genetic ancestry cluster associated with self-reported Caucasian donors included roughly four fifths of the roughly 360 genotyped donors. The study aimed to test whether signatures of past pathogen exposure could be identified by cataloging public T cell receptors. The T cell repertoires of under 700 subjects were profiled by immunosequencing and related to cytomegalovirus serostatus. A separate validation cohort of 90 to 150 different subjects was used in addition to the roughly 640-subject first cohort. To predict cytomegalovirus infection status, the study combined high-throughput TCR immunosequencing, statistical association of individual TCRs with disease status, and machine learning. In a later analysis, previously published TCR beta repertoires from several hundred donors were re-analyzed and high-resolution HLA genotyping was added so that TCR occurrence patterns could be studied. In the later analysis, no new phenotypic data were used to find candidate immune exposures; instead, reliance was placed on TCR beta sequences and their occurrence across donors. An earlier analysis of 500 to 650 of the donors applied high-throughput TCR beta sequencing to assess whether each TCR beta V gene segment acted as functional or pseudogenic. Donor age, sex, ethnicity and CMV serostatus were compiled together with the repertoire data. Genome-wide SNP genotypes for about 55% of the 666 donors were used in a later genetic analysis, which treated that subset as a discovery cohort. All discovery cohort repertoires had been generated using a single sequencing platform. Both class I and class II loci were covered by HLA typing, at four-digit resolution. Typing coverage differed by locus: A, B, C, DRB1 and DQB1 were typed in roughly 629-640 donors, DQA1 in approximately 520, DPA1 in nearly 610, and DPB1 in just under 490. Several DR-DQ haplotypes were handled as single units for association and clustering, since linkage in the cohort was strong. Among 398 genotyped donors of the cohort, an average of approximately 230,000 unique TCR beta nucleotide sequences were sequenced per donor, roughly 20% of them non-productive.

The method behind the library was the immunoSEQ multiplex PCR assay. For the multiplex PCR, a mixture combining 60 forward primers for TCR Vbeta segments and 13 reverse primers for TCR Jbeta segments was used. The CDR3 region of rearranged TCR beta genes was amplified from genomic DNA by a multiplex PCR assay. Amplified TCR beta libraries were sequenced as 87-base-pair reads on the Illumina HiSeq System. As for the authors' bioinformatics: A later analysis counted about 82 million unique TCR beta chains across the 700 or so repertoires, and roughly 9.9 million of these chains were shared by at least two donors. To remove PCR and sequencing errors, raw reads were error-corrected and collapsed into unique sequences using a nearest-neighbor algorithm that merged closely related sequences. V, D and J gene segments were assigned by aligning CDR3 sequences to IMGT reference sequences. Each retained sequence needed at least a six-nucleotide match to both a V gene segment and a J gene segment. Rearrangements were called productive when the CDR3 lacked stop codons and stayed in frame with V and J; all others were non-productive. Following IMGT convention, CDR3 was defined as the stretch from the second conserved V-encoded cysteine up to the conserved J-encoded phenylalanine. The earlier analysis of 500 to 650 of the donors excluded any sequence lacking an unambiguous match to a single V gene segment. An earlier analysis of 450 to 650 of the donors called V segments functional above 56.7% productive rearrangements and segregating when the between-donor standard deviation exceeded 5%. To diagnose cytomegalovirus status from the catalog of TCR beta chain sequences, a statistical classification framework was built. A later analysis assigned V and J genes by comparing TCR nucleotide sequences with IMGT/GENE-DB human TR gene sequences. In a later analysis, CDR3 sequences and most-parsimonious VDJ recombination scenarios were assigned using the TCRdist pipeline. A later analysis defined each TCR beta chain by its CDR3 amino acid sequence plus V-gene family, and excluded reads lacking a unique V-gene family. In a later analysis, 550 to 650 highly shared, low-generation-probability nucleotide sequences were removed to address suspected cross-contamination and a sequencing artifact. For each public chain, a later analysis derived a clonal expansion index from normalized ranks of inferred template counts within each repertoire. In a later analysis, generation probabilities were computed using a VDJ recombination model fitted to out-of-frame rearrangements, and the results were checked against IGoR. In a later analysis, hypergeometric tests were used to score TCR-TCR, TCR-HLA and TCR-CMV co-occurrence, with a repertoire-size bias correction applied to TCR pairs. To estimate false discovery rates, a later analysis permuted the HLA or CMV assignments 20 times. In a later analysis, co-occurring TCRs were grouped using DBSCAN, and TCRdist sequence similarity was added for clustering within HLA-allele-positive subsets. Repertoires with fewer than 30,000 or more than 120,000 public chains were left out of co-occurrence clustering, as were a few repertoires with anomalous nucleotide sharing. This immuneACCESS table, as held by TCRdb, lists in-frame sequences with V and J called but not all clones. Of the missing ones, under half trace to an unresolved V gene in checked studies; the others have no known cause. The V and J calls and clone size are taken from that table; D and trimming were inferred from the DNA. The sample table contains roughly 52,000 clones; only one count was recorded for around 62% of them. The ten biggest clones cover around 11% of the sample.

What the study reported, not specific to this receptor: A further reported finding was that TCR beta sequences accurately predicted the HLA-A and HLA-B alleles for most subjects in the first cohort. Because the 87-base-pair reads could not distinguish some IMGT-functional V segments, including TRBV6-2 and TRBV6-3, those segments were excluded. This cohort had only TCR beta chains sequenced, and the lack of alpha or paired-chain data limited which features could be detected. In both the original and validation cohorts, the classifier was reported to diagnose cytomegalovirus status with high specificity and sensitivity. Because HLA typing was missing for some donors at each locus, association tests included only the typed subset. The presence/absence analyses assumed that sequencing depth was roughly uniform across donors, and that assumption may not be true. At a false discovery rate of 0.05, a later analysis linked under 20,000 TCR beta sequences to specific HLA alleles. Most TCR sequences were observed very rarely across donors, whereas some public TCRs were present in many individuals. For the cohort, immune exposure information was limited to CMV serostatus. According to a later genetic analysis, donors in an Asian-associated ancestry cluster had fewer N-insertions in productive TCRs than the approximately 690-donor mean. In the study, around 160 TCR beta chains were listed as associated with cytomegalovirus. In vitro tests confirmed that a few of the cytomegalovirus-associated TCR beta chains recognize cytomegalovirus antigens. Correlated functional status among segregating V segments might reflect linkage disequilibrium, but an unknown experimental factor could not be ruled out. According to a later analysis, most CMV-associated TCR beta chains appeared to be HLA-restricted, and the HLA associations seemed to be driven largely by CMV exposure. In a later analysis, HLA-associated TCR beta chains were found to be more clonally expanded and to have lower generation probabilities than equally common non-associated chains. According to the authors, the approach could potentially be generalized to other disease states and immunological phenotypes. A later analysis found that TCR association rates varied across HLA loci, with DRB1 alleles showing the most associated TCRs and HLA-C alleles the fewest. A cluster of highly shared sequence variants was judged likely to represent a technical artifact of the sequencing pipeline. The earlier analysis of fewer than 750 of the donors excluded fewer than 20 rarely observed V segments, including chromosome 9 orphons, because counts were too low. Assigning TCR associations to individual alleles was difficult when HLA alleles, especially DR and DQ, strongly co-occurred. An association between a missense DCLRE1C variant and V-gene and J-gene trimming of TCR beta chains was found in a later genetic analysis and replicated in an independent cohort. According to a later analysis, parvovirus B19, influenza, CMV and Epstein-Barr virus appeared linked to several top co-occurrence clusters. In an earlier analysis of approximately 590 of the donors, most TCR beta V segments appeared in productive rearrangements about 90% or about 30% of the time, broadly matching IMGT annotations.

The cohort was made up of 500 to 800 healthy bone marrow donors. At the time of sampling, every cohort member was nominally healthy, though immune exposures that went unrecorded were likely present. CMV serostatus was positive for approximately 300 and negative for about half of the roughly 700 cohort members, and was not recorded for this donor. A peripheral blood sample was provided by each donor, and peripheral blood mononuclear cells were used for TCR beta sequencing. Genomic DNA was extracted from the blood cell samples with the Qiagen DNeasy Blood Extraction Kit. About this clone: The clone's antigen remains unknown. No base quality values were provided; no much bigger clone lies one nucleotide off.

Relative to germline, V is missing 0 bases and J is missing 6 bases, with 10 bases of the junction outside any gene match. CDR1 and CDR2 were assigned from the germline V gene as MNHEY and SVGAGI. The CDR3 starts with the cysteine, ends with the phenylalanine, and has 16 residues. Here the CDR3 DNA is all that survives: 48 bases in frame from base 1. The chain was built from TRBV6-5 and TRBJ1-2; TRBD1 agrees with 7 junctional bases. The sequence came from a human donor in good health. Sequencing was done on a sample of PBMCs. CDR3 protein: CASSYSSQGVFHGYTF. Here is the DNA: TGTGCCAGCAGTTACTCGTCCCAGGGGGTTTTCCATGGCTACACCTTC.